Included here is one T cell receptor beta chain sequence, with context. The antigen is not known. The record originates from a study of CD8+ T cells in alopecia areata. In the study overall: Severity among treated patients was scored by the percentage of scalp area affected. Findings and caveats of the study: As there was one nonresponder, how baseline CD8+ expansion relates to response remains uncertain. Sharing of TCRs across patients appeared less clear than in mice, possibly for HLA-related reasons.

The germline V gene has CDR1 GTSNPN and CDR2 SVGIG (reference sequence). The trim removed 1 base at V and 8 bases at J, leaving 4 bases unmatched. The CDR3 has 14 amino acids. Treatment indicated: oral pan-JAK inhibitor, 5-10 mg twice daily. cDNA serving as the sequencing template came from extracted, reverse transcribed RNA. Some clones are missing from TCRdb's copy, which holds only in-frame ones; the method was immunoSEQ multiplex PCR. Of about 180,000 clones in the sample, roughly 53% were seen once. The chain recombines TRBV30 with TRBJ2-1; 11 nucleotides align to TRBD1. Sequenced material: CD8+ T cells sorted from blood, taken at week 24, from a patient treated with tofacitinib. This sequence was found in a human donor with alopecia areata. For the CDR3, the DNA is TGTGCCTGGAGTGGGACAGGGGGCCCGGATGAGCAGTTCTTC. It is translated as CAWSGTGGPDEQFF.